This T cell receptor beta chain derives from a study of blood T cell repertoires in COVID-19. TCRdb's copy holds only in-frame clones and misses some; the assay was immunoSEQ multiplex PCR. The data contain approximately 250,000 clones, around 84% of them seen just once; the ten biggest clones take up under 5%. A single count supports this clone. Trimming removed 3 bases from V and 10 bases from J, with 18 bases in between. The CDR3 length is 14 residues. Germline CDR1 MDHEN, CDR2 SYDVKM. This clonotype was obtained from a man aged 55 to 70 with acute or convalescent COVID-19. Sequencing input: peripheral blood. The rearrangement uses TRBV28 and TRBJ2-5, with D perhaps TRBD2 (5 bases). The CDR3 here is CASSLRASSVYQYF. The CDR3 coding sequence is TGTGCCAGCAGTTTGCGGGCTAGTTCAGTTTACCAGTACTTC.